This T cell receptor (beta chain) originates from a study of CD8+ T cells in alopecia areata. Study as a whole: Treated patients were dosed with oral tofacitinib, taking 5 to 10 mg twice daily. Disease severity was quantified as SALT score of affected scalp area. Findings and caveats of the study: Scalp samples also contribute reads from the resident alphabeta T cells found in normal skin. Researchers reported that TCR sharing among patients proved less clear than in mice, possibly HLA-linked.

RNA, once extracted, was reverse transcribed into cDNA for use as the sequencing template. Using immunoSEQ multiplex PCR, the repertoire was profiled, and TCRdb retains in-frame clones only, with some absent. The sample yields 190,000 or so clones, 58% seen once. CDR3 length: 17 residues. V lost 2 bases and J lost 3, with 20 bases in between. Treatment noted: oral pan-JAK inhibitor, 5-10 mg twice daily. A remark on this clone: Antigen: not known.

The sequence was obtained from a human donor with alopecia areata. Sequences were derived from CD4+ T cells sorted from blood, sampled at week 24, from a patient treated with tofacitinib. V usage is TRBV23-1 and J usage is TRBJ2-7; D could derive from TRBD1 or TRBD2 (6 bases each). TRBV23-1 carries the ORF label, with uncertain function. For the CDR3, the DNA is TGCGCCAGCAGTCAACGGAACAGGGACTTATGCGGCTACGAGCAGTACTTC. It translates to CASSQRNRDLCGYEQYF.